This entry describes one TCR beta chain. Its target is not known. The sample originates from a study of T cell responses to AZD1222 COVID-19 vaccine. Study-level points and caveats: Clonal diversity was possibly underestimated; the donors were predominantly white British and more often female.

Sequencing used immunoSEQ multiplex PCR; TCRdb keeps in-frame clones, though not all of them. The table shows 150,000 to 160,000 clones, with 75% to 95% occurring only once. The sample was peripheral blood, taken on day 0 of AZD1222 vaccination. The TCR originated in an adult in good health.

Here the CDR3 reads CASSYTIDRGRTNEQYF. CDR3 sequence (DNA): TGTGCCAGCAGTTACACTATAGACAGGGGACGAACTAACGAGCAGTACTTC. The V and J genes are TRBV6-2 or TRBV6-3 and TRBJ2-7; 8 bases are a match to TRBD1. CDR3 size: 17 residues. Germline lookup yields CDR1 MNHEY and CDR2 SVGEGT. J lost 5 bases, V lost 2 bases, and 14 bases had no gene match.